The TCR beta chain under discussion was sequenced for a study of T cells expressing NK-cell markers. Study overall: Most of the eight sequenced donors tested HCMV-seropositive; one tested seronegative.

Germline loops: CDR1 SNHLY, CDR2 FYNNEI. The CDR3 spans 16 residues. The authors generated TCR beta cDNA through 5'RACE template switching with UMIs. Following a re-call of the 5' RACE reads, TCRdb has one entry per CDR3 protein and lacks DNA. The specimen's table records some 340,000 distinct CDR3 sequences. Remarks on this clonotype: Its specificity is unknown.

General observations from the study: Top CD8+ clonotypes included the dominant CD3+CD56+NKG2C+ clonotypes in six donors. HCMV specificity was not established for the expanded NKG2C+ T cell clones.

This clonotype originated in a man aged 18 to 70 in good health. The V and J genes are TRBV2 and TRBJ1-2. Sequenced input: blood T cells: a sorted CD56 or NKG2C T cell subset, CD4+ or CD8+ T cells, or bulk PBMC T cells (not recorded which). The CDR3 loop is CASSVVSLGGSVGYTF.